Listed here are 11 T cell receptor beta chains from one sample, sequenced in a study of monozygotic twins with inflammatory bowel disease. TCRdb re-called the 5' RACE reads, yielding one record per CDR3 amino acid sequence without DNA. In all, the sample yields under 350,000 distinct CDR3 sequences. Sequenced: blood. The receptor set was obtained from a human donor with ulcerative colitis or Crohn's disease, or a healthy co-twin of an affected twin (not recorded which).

CDR3 amino acids: CSARVGTSGGQETQYF. The chain joins TRBV20-1 to TRBJ2-5; the D call from TCRdb, TRBD2, cannot be confirmed without DNA. The CDR3 has 16 amino acids. Germline lookup yields CDR1 DFQATT and CDR2 SNEGSKA (reference sequence).

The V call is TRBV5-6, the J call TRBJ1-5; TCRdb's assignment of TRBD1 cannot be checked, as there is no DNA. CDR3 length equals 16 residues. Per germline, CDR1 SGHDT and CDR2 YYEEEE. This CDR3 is CASSLESQGGNQPQHF.

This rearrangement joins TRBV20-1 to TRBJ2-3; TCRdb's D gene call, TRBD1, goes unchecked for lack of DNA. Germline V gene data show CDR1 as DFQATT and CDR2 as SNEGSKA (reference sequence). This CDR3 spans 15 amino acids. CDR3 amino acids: CSARHPAGAPYTQYF.

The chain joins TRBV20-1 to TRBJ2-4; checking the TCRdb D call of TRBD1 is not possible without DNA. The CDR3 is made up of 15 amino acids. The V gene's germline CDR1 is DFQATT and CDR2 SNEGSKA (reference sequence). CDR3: CSAFRPRSGGNIQYF.

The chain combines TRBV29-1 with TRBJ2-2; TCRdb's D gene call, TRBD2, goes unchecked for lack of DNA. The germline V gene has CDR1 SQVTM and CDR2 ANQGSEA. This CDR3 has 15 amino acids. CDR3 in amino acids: CSVDKWTSNTGELFF.

The CDR3 sequence: CSAPLAGGPGTQYF. V is TRBV20-1 and J is TRBJ2-3; without DNA, the TCRdb call of TRBD2 cannot be checked. CDR1 is DFQATT and CDR2 is SNEGSKA in the germline V gene (reference sequence). The CDR3 loop spans 14 amino acids.

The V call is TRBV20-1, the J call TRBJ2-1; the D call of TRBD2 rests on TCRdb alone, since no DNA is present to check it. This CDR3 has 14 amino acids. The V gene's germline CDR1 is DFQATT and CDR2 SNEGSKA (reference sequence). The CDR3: CSASTSGIDNEQFF.

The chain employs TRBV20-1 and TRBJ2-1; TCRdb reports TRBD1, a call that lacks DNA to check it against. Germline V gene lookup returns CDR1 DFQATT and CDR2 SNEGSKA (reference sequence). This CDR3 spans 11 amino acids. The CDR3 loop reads CSSKGAVEQFF.

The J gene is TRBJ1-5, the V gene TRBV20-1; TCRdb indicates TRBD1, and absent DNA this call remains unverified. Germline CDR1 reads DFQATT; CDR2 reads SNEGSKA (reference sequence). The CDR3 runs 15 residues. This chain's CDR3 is CSAFPEQGRNQPQHF.

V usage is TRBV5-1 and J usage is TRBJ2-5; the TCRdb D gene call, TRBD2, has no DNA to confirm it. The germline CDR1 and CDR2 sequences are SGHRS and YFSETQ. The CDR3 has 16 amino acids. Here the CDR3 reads CASSQTGLAGVETQYF.

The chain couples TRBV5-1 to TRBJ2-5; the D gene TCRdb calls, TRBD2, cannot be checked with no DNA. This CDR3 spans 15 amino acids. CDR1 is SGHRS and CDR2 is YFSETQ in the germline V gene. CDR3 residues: CASSFVGRGQETQYF. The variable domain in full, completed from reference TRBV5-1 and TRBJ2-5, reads KAGVTQTPRYLIKTRGQQVTLSCSPISGHRSVSWYQQTPGQGLQFLFEYFSETQRNKGNFPGRFSGRQFSNSRSEMNVSTLELGDSALYLCASSFVGRGQETQYFGPGTRLLVL.